These 10 T cell receptor beta chains came from one sample sequenced in a study of T cells after yellow fever vaccination. One entry per CDR3 protein results from TCRdb running MiXCR on the 5' RACE reads. The sample includes 200,000 to 300,000 distinct CDR3 sequences, under 15% seen only once; the top ten take roughly 0.5%. The material sequenced was CD4+ T cells sorted from PBMCs, taken 45 days after the yellow fever booster vaccination. These TCRs come from a man aged 30-40 years who received the YFV17D yellow fever vaccine.

There are a few counts of this clonotype. This chain uses TRBV9 with TRBJ2-5; possible D gene TRBD2, 5 bases. V was cut by 1 base and J by 1 base, with 11 bases left in between. Germline CDR1 is SGDLS and CDR2 is YYNGEE. The CDR3 has 15 amino acids. The CDR3 coding sequence is TGTGCCAGCAGCGTAAGCGGAAGTTTCCAAGAGACCCAGTACTTC. Translation gives CASSVSGSFQETQYF.

In its sample, this clonotype was seen many times. The J gene is TRBJ2-7, the V gene TRBV5-1; D might be TRBD1 (5 bases). This CDR3 spans 16 amino acids. V lost 1 base and J lost 2, with 16 bases in between. Germline values: CDR1 SGHRS, CDR2 YFSETQ. The CDR3 DNA sequence: TGCGCCAGCAGCTTGAACGTTCAGGCAGGGACCTACGAGCAGTACTTC. This translates into CASSLNVQAGTYEQYF.

This clonotype was counted many times. The chain combines TRBV7-8 with TRBJ2-1; possible D gene TRBD2, 5 bases. Trimming took 2 bases from V and 1 from J, leaving 15 bases between them. Germline CDR1 is SGHVS and CDR2 is FQNEAQ. The CDR3 length is 17 residues. CDR3 residues: CASSLTEGAESYNEQFF. DNA of the CDR3: TGTGCCAGCAGCTTAACGGAAGGAGCGGAGTCCTACAATGAGCAGTTCTTC.

This clonotype was seen more than once but under ten times. V usage is TRBV15 and J usage is TRBJ2-3, with D possibly TRBD2 on 6 matching bases. Germline CDR1 is LNHNV and CDR2 is YYDKDF (reference sequence). The CDR3 runs 13 residues. Trimming left V 1 base short and J 5 bases short, with 7 bases between. The CDR3 protein is CATSRAGVDTQYF. CDR3 DNA sequence: TGTGCCACCAGCAGAGCGGGAGTAGATACGCAGTATTTT.

The rearrangement links TRBV20-1 to TRBJ2-7; D call uncertain. Germline CDR1 DFQATT, CDR2 SNEGSKA (reference sequence). The CDR3 extends over 13 amino acids. V was trimmed by 3 bases and J by 0 bases, leaving 9 bases between them. CDR3 in amino acids: CSARANPSYEQYF. The CDR3 nucleotides read TGCAGTGCTAGGGCTAATCCCTCCTACGAGCAGTACTTC.

This chain uses TRBV10-3 with TRBJ2-5; 12 nucleotides align to TRBD2. The CDR3 has 14 amino acids. The ends lost 4 bases at V and 4 bases at J; junction bases unmatched: 1. Germline V CDR1 and CDR2: ENHRY, SYGVKD. The DNA of the CDR3 is TGTGCCATCAGTGGACTAGCGGGAGTAGAGACCCAGTACTTC. Protein sequence: CAISGLAGVETQYF.

CDR3 coding DNA: TGCGCCAGCAGCCTAGGGACAGGGGGCTTCGAGCAGTACTTC. It is translated as CASSLGTGGFEQYF. The V gene is TRBV5-1, the J gene TRBJ2-7; 12 nucleotides agree with TRBD1. CDR1 and CDR2 from the germline V gene are SGHRS and YFSETQ. The CDR3 spans 14 residues. The J segment lost 6 bases and the V segment lost 4 bases, leaving 5 bases of the junction unmatched.

This clonotype has just a few counts. V is TRBV4-3 and J is TRBJ2-7, with TRBD2 as a possible D gene (6 bases). V was cut by 0 bases and J by 4 bases, with 19 bases left in between. The CDR3 runs to 17 residues. Germline V gene sequence: CDR1 LGHNA, CDR2 YSLEER. The CDR3 loop reads CASSQDFAGRTTYEQYF. CDR3 in DNA: TGCGCCAGCAGCCAAGATTTCGCGGGGCGGACCACTTACGAGCAGTACTTC.

Only a few counts were recorded for this clonotype. The rearrangement links TRBV20-1 to TRBJ1-1; 7 bases fit TRBD1. The germline gives CDR1 DFQATT, CDR2 SNEGSKA (reference sequence). There are 15 residues in the CDR3. Germline trimming cut 1 base from V and 4 bases from J; bases unmatched to any gene: 9. The CDR3, as DNA: TGCAGTGCTAGAGCCGGGGGACAGCGGAGCACTGAAGCTTTCTTT. Translation gives CSARAGGQRSTEAFF.

A remark on this clonotype: At one end, the junction sequence differs from germline, possibly due to a read error. The V call is TRBV20-1, the J call TRBJ2-5; a possible D gene is TRBD2 (5 bases). Germline values: CDR1 DFQATT, CDR2 SNEGSKA (reference sequence). This CDR3 spans 16 amino acids. In DNA, the CDR3 is TGCACTGCTATCCACCTCGGGATTCCTATTGGCGAGACCCAGTACTTC. Protein product: CTAIHLGIPIGETQYF.